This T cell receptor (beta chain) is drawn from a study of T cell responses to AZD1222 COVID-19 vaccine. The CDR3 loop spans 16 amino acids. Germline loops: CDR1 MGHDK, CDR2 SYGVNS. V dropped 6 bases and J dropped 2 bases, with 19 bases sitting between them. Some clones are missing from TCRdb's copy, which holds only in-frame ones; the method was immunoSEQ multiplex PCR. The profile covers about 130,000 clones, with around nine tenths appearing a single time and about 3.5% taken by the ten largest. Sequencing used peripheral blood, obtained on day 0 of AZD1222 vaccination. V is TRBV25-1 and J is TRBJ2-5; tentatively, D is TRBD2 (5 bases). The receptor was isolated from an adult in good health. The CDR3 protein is CASSDPGGTAQETQYF. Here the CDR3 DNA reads TGTGCCAGCAGCGACCCCGGAGGAACCGCTCAAGAGACCCAGTACTTC.